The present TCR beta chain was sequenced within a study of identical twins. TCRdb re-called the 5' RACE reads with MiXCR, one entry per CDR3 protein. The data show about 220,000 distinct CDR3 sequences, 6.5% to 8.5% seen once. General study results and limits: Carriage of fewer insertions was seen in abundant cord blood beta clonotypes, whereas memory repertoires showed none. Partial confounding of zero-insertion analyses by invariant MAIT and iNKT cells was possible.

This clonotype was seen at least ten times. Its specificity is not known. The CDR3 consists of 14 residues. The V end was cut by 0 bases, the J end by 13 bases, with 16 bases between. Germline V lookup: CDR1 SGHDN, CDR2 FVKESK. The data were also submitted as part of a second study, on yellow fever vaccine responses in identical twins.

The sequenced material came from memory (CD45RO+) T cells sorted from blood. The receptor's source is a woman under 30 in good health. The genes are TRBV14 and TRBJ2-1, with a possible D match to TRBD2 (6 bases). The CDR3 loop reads CASSQEWGVGNQFF. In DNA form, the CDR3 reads TGTGCCAGCAGCCAAGAGTGGGGGGTCGGTAACCAGTTCTTC.